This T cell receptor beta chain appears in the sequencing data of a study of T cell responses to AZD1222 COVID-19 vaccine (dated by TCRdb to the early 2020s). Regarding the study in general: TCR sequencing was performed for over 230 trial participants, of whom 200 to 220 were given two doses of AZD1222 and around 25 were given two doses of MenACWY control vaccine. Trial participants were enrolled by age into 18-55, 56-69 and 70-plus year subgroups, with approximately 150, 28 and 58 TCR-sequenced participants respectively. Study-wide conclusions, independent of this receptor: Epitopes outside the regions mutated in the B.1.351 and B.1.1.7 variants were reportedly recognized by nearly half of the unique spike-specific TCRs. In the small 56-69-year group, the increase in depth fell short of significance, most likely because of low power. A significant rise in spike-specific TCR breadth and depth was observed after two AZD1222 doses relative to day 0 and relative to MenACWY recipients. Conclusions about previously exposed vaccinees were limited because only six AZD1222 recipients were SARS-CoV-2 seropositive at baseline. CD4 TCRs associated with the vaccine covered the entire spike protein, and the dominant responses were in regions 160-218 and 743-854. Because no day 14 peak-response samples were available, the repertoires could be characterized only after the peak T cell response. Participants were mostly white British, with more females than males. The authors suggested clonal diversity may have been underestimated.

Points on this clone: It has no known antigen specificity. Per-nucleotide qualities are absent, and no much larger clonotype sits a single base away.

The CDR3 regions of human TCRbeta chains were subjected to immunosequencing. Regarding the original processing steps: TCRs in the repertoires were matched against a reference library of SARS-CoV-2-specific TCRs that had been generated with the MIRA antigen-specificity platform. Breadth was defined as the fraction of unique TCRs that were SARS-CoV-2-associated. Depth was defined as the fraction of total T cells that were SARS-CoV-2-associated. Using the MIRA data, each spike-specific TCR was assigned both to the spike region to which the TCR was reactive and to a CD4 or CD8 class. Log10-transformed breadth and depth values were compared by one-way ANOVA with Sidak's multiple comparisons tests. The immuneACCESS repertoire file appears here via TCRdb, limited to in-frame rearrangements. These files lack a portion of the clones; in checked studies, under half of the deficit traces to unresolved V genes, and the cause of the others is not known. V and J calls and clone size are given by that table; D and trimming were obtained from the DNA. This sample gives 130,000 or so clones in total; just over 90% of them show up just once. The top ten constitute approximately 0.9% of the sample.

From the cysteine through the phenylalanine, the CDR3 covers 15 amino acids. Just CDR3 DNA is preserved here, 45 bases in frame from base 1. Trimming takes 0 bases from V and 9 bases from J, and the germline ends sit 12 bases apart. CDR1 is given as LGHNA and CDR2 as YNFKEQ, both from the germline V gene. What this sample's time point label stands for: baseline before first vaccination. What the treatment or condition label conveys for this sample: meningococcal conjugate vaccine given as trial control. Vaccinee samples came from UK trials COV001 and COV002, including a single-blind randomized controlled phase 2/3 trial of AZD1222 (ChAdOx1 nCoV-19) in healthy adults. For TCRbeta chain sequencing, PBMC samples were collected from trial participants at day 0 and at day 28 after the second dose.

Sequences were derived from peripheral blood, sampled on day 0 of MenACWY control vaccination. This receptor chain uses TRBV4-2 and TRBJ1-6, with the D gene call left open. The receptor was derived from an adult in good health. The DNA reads TGTGCCAGCAGCCAAGAGTCAGGTTGGAGTTCACCCCTCCACTTT. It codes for CASSQESGWSSPLHF.